The clone carrying this TCR beta chain was observed once. The antigen is not known. This CDR3 region has 17 residues. CDR1 is MNHNS, CDR2 SASEGT, per germline. V lost 0 bases and J lost 4; bases outside the gene matches: 7. The data belong to a study of human thymus T cells. Study-wide results and limits: Related reports documented highly overlapping thymic repertoires among unrelated individuals.

TCRdb keeps only in-frame clones here, not all; method: immunoSEQ multiplex PCR. Of about 130,000 clones in the sample, just under 95% were seen once. Resections were taken during corrective heart surgery, and the thymus tissue came from these. V is TRBV6-1 and J is TRBJ1-1; 11 nucleotides line up with TRBD1. The sample consisted of thymus tissue. The clonotype was recovered from a boy under three years old with a congenital heart defect but otherwise immunologically healthy. CDR3 amino acids: CASSEAPRTGGCTEAFF. The DNA of the CDR3 is TGTGCCAGCAGTGAAGCGCCGCGGACAGGGGGCTGCACTGAAGCTTTCTTT.